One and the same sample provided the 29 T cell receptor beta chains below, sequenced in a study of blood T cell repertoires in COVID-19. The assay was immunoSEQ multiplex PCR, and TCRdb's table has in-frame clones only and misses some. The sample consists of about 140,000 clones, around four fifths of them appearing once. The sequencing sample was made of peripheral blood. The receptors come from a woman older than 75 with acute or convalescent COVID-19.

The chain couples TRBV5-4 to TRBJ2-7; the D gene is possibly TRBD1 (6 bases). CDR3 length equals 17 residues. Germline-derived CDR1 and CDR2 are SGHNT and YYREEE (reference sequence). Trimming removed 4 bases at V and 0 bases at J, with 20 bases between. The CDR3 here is CASSPRRNRVSSYEQYF. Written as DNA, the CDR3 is TGTGCCAGCAGCCCGAGACGCAACAGGGTTTCCTCCTACGAGCAGTACTTC.

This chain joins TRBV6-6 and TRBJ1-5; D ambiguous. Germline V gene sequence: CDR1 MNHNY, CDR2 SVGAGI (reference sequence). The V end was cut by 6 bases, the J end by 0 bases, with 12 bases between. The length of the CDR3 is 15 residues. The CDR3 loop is CASRLGRYSNQPQHF. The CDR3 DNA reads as TGTGCCAGCAGGTTAGGCAGGTATAGCAATCAGCCCCAGCATTTT.

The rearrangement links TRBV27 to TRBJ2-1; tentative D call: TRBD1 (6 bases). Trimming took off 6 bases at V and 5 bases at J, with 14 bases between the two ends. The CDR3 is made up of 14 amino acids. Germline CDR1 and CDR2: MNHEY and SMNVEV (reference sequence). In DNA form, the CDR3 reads TGTGCCAGCAGCCCCGGGACAACGAACAATGAGCAGTTCTTC. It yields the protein CASSPGTTNNEQFF.

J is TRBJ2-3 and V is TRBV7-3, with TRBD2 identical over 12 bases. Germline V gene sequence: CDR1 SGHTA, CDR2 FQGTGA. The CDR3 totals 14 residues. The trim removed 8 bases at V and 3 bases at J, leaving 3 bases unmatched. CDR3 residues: CASRLAGGTDTQYF. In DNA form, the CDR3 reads TGTGCCAGCCGCCTAGCGGGGGGGACAGATACGCAGTATTTT.

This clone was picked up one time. The CDR3 DNA sequence: TGTGCCAGCAGTGAAATCTTTCGGGGGAACACCATATATTTT. Protein sequence: CASSEIFRGNTIYF. The chain employs TRBV6-1 and TRBJ1-3, with D maybe TRBD1 (5 bases). The CDR3 is made up of 14 amino acids. Between the trimmed V and J ends, which lost 2 bases and 7 bases, there was a span of 12 bases. From germline, CDR1 is MNHNS and CDR2 SASEGT.

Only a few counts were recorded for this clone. CDR3 amino acids: CASSQSATGLPGGNTIYF. CDR3 coding DNA: TGCGCCAGCAGCCAATCAGCTACCGGCCTTCCCGGGGGAAACACCATATATTTT. The chain employs TRBV4-1 and TRBJ1-3; no clear D gene. This CDR3 is built from 18 residues. Trimming removed 2 bases from V and 4 bases from J, with 21 bases in between. Germline assignment: CDR1 MGHRA and CDR2 YSYEKL.

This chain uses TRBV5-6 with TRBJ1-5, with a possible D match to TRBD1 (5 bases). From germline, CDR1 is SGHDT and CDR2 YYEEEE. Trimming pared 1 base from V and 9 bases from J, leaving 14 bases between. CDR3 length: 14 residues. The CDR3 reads CASSLTPDSPPQHF. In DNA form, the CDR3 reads TGTGCCAGCAGCTTGACCCCAGACAGTCCGCCCCAGCATTTT.

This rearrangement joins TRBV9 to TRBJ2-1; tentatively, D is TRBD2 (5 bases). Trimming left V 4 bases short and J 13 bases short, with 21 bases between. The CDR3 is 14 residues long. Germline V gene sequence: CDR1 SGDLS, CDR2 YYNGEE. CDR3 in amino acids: CASSPSGGNSEQFF. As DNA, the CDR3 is TGTGCCAGCAGCCCCAGCGGAGGAAACTCCGAACAGTTCTTC. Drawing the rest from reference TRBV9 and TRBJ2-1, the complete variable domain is DSGVTQTPKHLITATGQRVTLRCSPRSGDLSVYWYQQSLDQGLQFLIQYYNGEERAKGNILERFSAQQFPDLHSELNLSSLELGDSALYFCASSPSGGNSEQFFGPGTRLTVL.

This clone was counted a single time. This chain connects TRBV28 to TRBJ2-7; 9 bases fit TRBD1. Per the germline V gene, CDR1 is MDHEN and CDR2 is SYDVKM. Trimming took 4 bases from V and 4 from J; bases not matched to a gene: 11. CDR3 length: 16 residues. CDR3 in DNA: TGTGCCAGCAGTTCAACCGGGACAGGGATCTCATACGAGCAGTACTTC. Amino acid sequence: CASSSTGTGISYEQYF.

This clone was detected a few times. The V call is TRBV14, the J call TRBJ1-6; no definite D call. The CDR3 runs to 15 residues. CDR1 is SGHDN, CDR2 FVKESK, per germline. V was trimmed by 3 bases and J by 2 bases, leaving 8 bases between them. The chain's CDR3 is CASSQTAAYNSPLHF. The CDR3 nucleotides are TGTGCCAGCAGCCAGACTGCCGCCTATAATTCACCCCTCCACTTT.

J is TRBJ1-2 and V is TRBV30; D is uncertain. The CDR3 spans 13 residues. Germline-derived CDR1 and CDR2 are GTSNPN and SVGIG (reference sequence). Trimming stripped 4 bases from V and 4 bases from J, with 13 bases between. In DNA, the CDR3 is TGTGCCTGGACTGAAGACACTGGCTATGGCTACACCTTC. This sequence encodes CAWTEDTGYGYTF.

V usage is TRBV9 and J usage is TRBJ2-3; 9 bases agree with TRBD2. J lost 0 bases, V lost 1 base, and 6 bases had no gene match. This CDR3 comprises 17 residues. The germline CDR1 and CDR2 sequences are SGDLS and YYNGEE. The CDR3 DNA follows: TGTGCCAGCAGCGTAATGATGGCGGGGGGGAGCACAGATACGCAGTATTTT. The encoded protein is CASSVMMAGGSTDTQYF. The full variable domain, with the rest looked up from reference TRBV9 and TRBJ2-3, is DSGVTQTPKHLITATGQRVTLRCSPRSGDLSVYWYQQSLDQGLQFLIQYYNGEERAKGNILERFSAQQFPDLHSELNLSSLELGDSALYFCASSVMMAGGSTDTQYFGPGTRLTVL.

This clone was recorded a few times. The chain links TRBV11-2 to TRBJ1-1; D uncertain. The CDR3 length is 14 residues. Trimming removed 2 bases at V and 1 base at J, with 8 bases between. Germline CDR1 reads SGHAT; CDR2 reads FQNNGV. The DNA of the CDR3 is TGTGCCAGCAGCTTAAATTCGGGGAACACTGAAGCTTTCTTT. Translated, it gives CASSLNSGNTEAFF. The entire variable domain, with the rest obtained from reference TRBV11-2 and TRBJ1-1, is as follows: EAGVAQSPRYKIIEKRQSVAFWCNPISGHATLYWYQQILGQGPKLLIQFQNNGVVDDSQLPKDRFSAERLKGVDSTLKIQPAKLEDSAVYLCASSLNSGNTEAFFGQGTRLTVV.

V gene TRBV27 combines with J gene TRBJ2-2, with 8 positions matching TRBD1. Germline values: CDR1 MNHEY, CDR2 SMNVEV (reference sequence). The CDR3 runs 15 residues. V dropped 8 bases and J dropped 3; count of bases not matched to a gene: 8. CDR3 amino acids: CASGMTGVDTGELFF. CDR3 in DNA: TGTGCCAGCGGAATGACAGGGGTAGACACCGGGGAGCTGTTTTTT.

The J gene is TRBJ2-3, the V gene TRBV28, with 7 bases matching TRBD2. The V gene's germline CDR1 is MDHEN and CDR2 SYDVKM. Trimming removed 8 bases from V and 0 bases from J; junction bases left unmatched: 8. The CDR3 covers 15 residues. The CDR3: CASGKLATSTDTQYF. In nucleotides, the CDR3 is TGTGCCAGCGGAAAACTAGCGACCAGCACAGATACGCAGTATTTT.

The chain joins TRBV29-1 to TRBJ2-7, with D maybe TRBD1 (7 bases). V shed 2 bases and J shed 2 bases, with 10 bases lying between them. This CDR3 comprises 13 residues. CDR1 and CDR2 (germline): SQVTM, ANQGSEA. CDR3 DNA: TGCAGCGTTGAACAGGGGGGCCCCTACGAGCAGTACTTC. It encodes CSVEQGGPYEQYF.

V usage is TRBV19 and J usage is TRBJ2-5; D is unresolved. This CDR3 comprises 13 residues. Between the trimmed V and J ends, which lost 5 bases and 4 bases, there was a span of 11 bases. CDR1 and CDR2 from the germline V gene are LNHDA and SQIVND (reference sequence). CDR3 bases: TGTGCCAGTAGTGAGCTGTTCGGAGAGACCCAGTACTTC. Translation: CASSELFGETQYF.

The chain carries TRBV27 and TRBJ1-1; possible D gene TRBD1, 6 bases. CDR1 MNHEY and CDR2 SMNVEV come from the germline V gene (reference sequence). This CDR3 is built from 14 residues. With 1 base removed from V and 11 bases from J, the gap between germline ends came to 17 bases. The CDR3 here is CASSLYSAGVGAFF. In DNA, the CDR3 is TGTGCCAGCAGTTTATACTCTGCAGGGGTCGGGGCTTTCTTT.

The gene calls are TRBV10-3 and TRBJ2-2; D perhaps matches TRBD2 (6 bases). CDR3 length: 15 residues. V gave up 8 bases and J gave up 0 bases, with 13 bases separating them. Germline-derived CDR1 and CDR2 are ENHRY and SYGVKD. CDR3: CAIQALAANTGELFF. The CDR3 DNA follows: TGTGCCATCCAGGCTTTAGCGGCGAACACCGGGGAGCTGTTTTTT.

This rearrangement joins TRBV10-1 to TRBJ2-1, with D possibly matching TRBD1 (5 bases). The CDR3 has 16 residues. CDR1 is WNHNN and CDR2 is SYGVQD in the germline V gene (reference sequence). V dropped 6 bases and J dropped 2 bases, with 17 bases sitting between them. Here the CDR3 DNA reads TGCGCCAGCAGCCCCCTTGGGGCCGCCGCCTACAATGAGCAGTTCTTC. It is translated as CASSPLGAAAYNEQFF.

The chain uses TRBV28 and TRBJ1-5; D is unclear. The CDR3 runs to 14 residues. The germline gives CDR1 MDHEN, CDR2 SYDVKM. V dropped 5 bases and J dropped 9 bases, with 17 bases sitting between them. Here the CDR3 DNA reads TGTGCCAGCAGTAAGACAACCAAGGTAGGGCCCCAGCATTTT. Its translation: CASSKTTKVGPQHF.

The CDR3, as DNA: TGTGCCAGCATGAGAGGGGGCTCGCGGACTGAAGCTTTCTTT. Encoded protein: CASMRGGSRTEAFF. The chain carries TRBV6-5 and TRBJ1-1, with 7 nucleotides matching TRBD1. Germline V gives CDR1 MNHEY, CDR2 SVGAGI. With V trimmed by 7 bases and J by 5 bases, 10 bases remained unmatched. The CDR3 is 14 residues long.

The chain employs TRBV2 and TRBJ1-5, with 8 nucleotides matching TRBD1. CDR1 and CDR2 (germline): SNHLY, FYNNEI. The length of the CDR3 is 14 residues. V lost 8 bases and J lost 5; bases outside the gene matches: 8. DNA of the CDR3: TGTGCCAGCGCCGGGACAGGAGGCCATCAGCCCCAGCATTTT. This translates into CASAGTGGHQPQHF.

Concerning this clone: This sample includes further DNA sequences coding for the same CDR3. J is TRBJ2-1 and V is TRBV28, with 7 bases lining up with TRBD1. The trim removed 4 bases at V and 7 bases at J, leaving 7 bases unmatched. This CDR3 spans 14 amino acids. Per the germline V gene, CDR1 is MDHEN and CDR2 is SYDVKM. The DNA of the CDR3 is TGTGCCAGCAGTTCAATGGACAGGTTTAATGAGCAGTTCTTC. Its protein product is CASSSMDRFNEQFF.

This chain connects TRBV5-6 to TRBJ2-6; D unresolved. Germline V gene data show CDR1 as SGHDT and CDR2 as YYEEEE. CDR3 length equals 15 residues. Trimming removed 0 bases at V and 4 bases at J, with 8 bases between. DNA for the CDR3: TGTGCCAGCAGCTTGGGGCAGTTCGGGGCCAACGTCCTGACTTTC. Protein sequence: CASSLGQFGANVLTF.

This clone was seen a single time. The CDR3, as DNA: TGTGCCAGCAGCTTAGGAACAGGGGCCTCCTACAATGAGCAGTTCTTC. It translates to CASSLGTGASYNEQFF. The rearrangement joins TRBV7-6 to TRBJ2-1; TRBD1 agrees at 7 bases. Germline CDR1 is SGHVS and CDR2 is FNYEAQ. The CDR3 extends over 16 amino acids. The ends lost 1 base at V and 0 bases at J; junction bases unmatched: 3. Filled out from reference TRBV7-6 and TRBJ2-1, the complete variable domain reads GAGVSQSPRYKVTKRGQDVALRCDPISGHVSLYWYRQALGQGPEFLTYFNYEAQQDKSGLPNDRFSAERPEGSISTLTIQRTEQRDSAMYRCASSLGTGASYNEQFFGPGTRLTVL.

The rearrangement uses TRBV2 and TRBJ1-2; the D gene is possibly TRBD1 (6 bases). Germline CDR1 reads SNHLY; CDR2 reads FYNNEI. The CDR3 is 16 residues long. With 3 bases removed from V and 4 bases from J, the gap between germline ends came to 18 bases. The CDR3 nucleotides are TGTGCCAGCAGTGATCCCGACAGGCCCCTATTCTATGGCTACACCTTC. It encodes CASSDPDRPLFYGYTF. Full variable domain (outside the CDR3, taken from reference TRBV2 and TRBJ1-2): EPEVTQTPSHQVTQMGQEVILRCVPISNHLYFYWYRQILGQKVEFLVSFYNNEISEKSEIFDDQFSVERPDGSNFTLKIRSTKLEDSAMYFCASSDPDRPLFYGYTFGSGTRLTVV.

The CDR3 region has the DNA TGTGCCAGCAGCTTCGGGGCGGGACAGGAGACGTGGGATGGCTACACCTTC. Translation gives CASSFGAGQETWDGYTF. The chain links TRBV28 to TRBJ1-2; 8 bases fit TRBD1. The CDR3 is 17 residues long. With 6 bases clipped from V and 6 bases from J, the junction kept 18 bases outside the gene matches. CDR1 and CDR2 from the germline V gene are MDHEN and SYDVKM.

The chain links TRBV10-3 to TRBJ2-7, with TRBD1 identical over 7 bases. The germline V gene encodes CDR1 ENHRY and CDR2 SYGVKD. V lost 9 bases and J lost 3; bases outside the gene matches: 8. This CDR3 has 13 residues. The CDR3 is CAILDQGDYEQYF. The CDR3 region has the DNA TGTGCCATTCTCGACCAGGGGGACTACGAGCAGTACTTC.